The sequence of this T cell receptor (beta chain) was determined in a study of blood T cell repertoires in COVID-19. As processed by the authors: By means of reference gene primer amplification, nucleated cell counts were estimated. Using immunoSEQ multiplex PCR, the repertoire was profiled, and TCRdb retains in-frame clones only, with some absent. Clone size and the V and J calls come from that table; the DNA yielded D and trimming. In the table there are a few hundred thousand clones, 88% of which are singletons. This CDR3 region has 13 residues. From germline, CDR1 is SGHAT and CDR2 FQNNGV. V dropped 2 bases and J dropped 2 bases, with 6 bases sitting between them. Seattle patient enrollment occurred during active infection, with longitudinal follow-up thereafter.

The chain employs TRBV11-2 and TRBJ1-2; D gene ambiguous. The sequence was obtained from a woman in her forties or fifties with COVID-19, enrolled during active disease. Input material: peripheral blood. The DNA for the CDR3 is TGTGCCAGCAGCTTATCACAGAACTATGGCTACACCTTC. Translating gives CASSLSQNYGYTF. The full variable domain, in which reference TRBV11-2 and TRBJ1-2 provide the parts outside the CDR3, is EAGVAQSPRYKIIEKRQSVAFWCNPISGHATLYWYQQILGQGPKLLIQFQNNGVVDDSQLPKDRFSAERLKGVDSTLKIQPAKLEDSAVYLCASSLSQNYGYTFGSGTRLTVV.